These T cell receptor beta chains were read from a single sample in a study of post-analysis software for immune sequencing data. TCRdb re-analysed the PCR reads in MiXCR, keeping a single row per CDR3 protein. The sample yields approximately 460,000 distinct CDR3 sequences, around 40% seen once. Sequencing was done on a sample of blood. These TCRs come from a girl between 5 and 17 years old with multiple sclerosis. Each CDR3 is given without its conserved first and last residue. Fields, in order: J gene, V gene, clone size, CDR3 protein. Clone size is stated in some rows and not others, as once, few, many or a class when expanded.

>TRBJ1-5|TRBV6-5|-
ASSPDRASNQPQH
>TRBJ2-5|TRBV7-9|-
ASSRDWETQY
>TRBJ2-1|TRBV7-3|-
ASSSMGGASYNEQF
>TRBJ2-4|TRBV20-1|-
SAPGLAGGVGMNIQY
>TRBJ2-5|TRBV7-2|-
ASSLSIPGGRETQY
>TRBJ2-1|TRBV5-1|-
ASSLDGAFSYNEQF
>TRBJ2-1|TRBV14|-
ASSQLAGRILWNEQF
>TRBJ2-5|TRBV3-1|-
ASSQEGLAYQETQY
>TRBJ2-7|TRBV20-1|few
SASDIVSYEQY
>TRBJ2-5|TRBV12-3/TRBV12-4|-
ASSLAGGPWETQY